Listed below are T cell receptor beta chains from one sample, sequenced in a study of CD8+CD57+ T cells in acquired aplastic anemia. Each CDR3 protein gets one entry after TCRdb re-called the reads with MiXCR. The sample holds 150,000 to 200,000 distinct CDR3 sequences; 64% are singletons and the top ten take 46%. The material sequenced was sorted CD4+, CD8+, or CD8+CD57+ T cells (not recorded which) from PBMCs. Receptor source: a human donor with severe aplastic anemia or a healthy control (not recorded which). Each CDR3 is given with its conserved first and last residue. A D gene is named only where the DNA matches it firmly. Clone size is not always given. Where it is, it says once, few, many or a class for expanded clones.

>.|TRBV5-1|TRBD2|TRBJ2-7|15
TGCGCCAGCAGCTTAACTAGCGGGGGCTCAGGTTCGCAGTACTTC
CASSLTSGGSGSQYF
>.|TRBV6-5|.|TRBJ2-5|13
TGTGCCAGCAGTTACGGGATTTCCGAGACCCAGTACTTC
CASSYGISETQYF
>few|TRBV20-1|TRBD2|TRBJ2-3|15
TGCAGTGCTAGCGGTCTAGCGGGGAGCACAGATACGCAGTATTTT
CSASGLAGSTDTQYF
>.|TRBV2|TRBD2|TRBJ2-7|15
TGTGCCAGCAGACCCGACAATCGGGGGGTCTACGAGCAGTACTTC
CASRPDNRGVYEQYF
>.|TRBV12-3/TRBV12-4|.|TRBJ2-5|14
TGTGCCAGCAGTTTGGGGGCGAACCAAGAGACCCAGTACTTC
CASSLGANQETQYF
>.|TRBV7-3|TRBD2|TRBJ2-1|15
TGTGCCAGCAGCTCCTCTAGCGGGGTCTACAATGAGCAGTTCTTC
CASSSSSGVYNEQFF
>.|TRBV5-1|TRBD1|TRBJ1-1|11
TGCGCCAGCAGCTCTGACAGGGTAGCTTTCTTT
CASSSDRVAFF
>.|TRBV6-4|.|TRBJ2-3|12
TGTGCCAGCAGTGCCGAGGGGGATACGCAGTATTTT
CASSAEGDTQYF
>many|TRBV27|TRBD1|TRBJ1-1|12
TGTGCCAGCAGTTTGTCCGGACAGGATTCTTTCTTT
CASSLSGQDSFF
>few|TRBV20-1|.|TRBJ2-3|14
TGCAGTGCTAGGACAGGCACGGAAACGGATACGCAGTATTTT
CSARTGTETDTQYF
>few|TRBV24-1|TRBD2|TRBJ2-7|13
TGTGCCACCAGTGTCAAACTAGCGGGCGAGCAGTACTTC
CATSVKLAGEQYF
>.|TRBV2|.|TRBJ1-6|13
TGTGCCAGCAAGGTACAGGGAACGTCACCCCTCCACTTT
CASKVQGTSPLHF
>.|TRBV19|.|TRBJ1-1|14
TGTGCCAGTAGTTACAGGGCTGGAAACACTGAAGCTTTCTTT
CASSYRAGNTEAFF
>.|TRBV7-8|TRBD1|TRBJ1-5|14
TGTGCCAGCAAACTAGGGACAGGGGATCAGCCCCAGCATTTT
CASKLGTGDQPQHF
>.|TRBV29-1|TRBD1|TRBJ2-7|15
TGCAGCGTTGGAACCATCGACAGGGCTTACTACGAGCAGTACTTC
CSVGTIDRAYYEQYF
>.|TRBV30|TRBD1|TRBJ1-2|15
TGTGCCTGGAGGGGGGGGACAGGGGGCGCGGATGGCTACACCTTC
CAWRGGTGGADGYTF
>many|TRBV5-6|TRBD1|TRBJ1-2|15
TGTGCCAGCAGCTTTGGGACAGAAGGTTTATATGGCTACACCTTC
CASSFGTEGLYGYTF
>.|TRBV7-9|.|TRBJ1-1|15
TGTGCCAGCAGCTTATCTTGGGGCATCAACACTGAAGCTTTCTTT
CASSLSWGINTEAFF
>.|TRBV7-2|.|TRBJ1-5|15
TGTGCCAGCAGCTTATCGTCGGGGAGCAATCAGCCCCAGCATTTT
CASSLSSGSNQPQHF
>many|TRBV2|.|TRBJ2-7|14
TGTGCCAGCAGCCCCCCTTTGGGGTCGTACGAGCAGTACTTC
CASSPPLGSYEQYF
>few|TRBV7-9|.|TRBJ2-7|14
TGTGCCAGCAGCTTAAGACAAGGGGGAGGAGAGCAGTACTTC
CASSLRQGGGEQYF
>few|TRBV19|.|TRBJ1-6|16
TGTGCCAGTAGCTCCTCCCGGACAGCCCTAAGATCACCCCTCCACTTT
CASSSSRTALRSPLHF
>.|TRBV6-2/TRBV6-3|.|TRBJ2-7|14
TGTGCCAGCAGTACCCGGGACGCGCTCTACGAGCAGTACTTC
CASSTRDALYEQYF
>.|TRBV7-9|.|TRBJ1-3|15
TGTGCCAGCAGCTCCCGGGGAAACTCTGGAAACACCATATATTTT
CASSSRGNSGNTIYF
>many|TRBV20-1|.|TRBJ1-1|13
TGCAGTGCTAGCGAGGGGGGCGGCACTGAAGCTTTCTTT
CSASEGGGTEAFF
>.|TRBV20-1|.|TRBJ2-1|13
TGCAGTGCGGGCGGGGCCGCGTACAATGAGCAGTTCTTC
CSAGGAAYNEQFF
>.|TRBV29-1|.|TRBJ2-3|14
TGCAGCGTTAGAAAGCGGAGCAACACAGATACGCAGTATTTT
CSVRKRSNTDTQYF
>.|TRBV7-9|.|TRBJ2-5|14
TGTGCCAGCAGCTTAGGGGGGGCGCAAGAGACCCAGTACTTC
CASSLGGAQETQYF
>.|TRBV20-1|TRBD2|TRBJ2-1|15
TGCAGTGCTTCGAATCCTGAGCGGGGCAACAATGAGCAGTTCTTC
CSASNPERGNNEQFF
>.|TRBV7-9|.|TRBJ1-6|12
TGTGCCAGCAGCCTCCGGGACAATCACCGCCACTTT
CASSLRDNHRHF
>.|TRBV12-3/TRBV12-4|.|TRBJ1-1|14
TGTGCCAGCAGTTGGGGGTCCGGAGGTACTGAAGCTTTCTTT
CASSWGSGGTEAFF
>.|TRBV20-1|.|TRBJ1-2|11
TGCAGTGCTAGCGTGGGGTATGGCTACACCTTC
CSASVGYGYTF
>.|TRBV12-3/TRBV12-4|.|TRBJ1-6|13
TGTGCCAGCAGTCCCGGAAGGGGGTCACCCCTCCACTTT
CASSPGRGSPLHF
>few|TRBV12-3/TRBV12-4|TRBD1|TRBJ2-7|14
TGTGCCAGCAGTTTCCCCGGACAGGGCTACGAGCAGTACTTC
CASSFPGQGYEQYF
>few|TRBV20-1|.|TRBJ1-2|13
TGCAGTGCCCGGCACGGGGTAGGGGAAGGCTACACCTTC
CSARHGVGEGYTF
>.|TRBV19|.|TRBJ1-2|15
TGTGCCAGTAGCCCTACAGGCGCATTTAGGTATGGCTACACCTTC
CASSPTGAFRYGYTF
>many|TRBV2|.|TRBJ2-7|12
TGTGCCAGCAGTGAAATGACCTACGAGCAGTACTTC
CASSEMTYEQYF
>.|TRBV5-1|.|TRBJ1-3|14
TGCGCCAGCAGCCAGGGGACTACTGGAAACACCATATATTTT
CASSQGTTGNTIYF
>.|TRBV10-3|TRBD2|TRBJ2-5|16
TGTGCCAGCAGTGTGACTAGCGGGAGTCCCCAAGAGACCCAGTACTTC
CASSVTSGSPQETQYF
>.|TRBV20-1|.|TRBJ1-1|14
TGCAGTGCTAGAGCAGGGTCGATGAACACTGAAGCTTTCTTT
CSARAGSMNTEAFF